The 10 T cell receptor beta chains presented below share a single source sample, sequenced in a study of blood T cell repertoires in COVID-19. This table comes from immunoSEQ multiplex PCR, and its TCRdb copy is limited to in-frame clones, with some not included. This table holds more than 110,000 clones, 70% to 90% found once. The sequenced sample consisted of PBMCs or T cells enriched from blood (not recorded which). These receptor sequences come from a man aged 45-65 years who had recovered from COVID-19.

The chain recombines TRBV10-3 with TRBJ1-5; TRBD1 might be the D (5 bases). Germline-derived CDR1 and CDR2 are ENHRY and SYGVKD. V was shortened by 0 bases and J by 11 bases, with 8 bases between the two germline ends. The length of the CDR3 is 12 residues. The CDR3 sequence: CAISESWGAQHF. DNA of the CDR3: TGTGCCATCAGTGAGTCGTGGGGCGCCCAGCATTTT.

The chain uses TRBV3-1 (or the pseudogene TRBV3-2) and TRBJ2-1; 10 bases match TRBD2. Losses at the gene ends were 2 bases for V and 12 bases for J; bases not matched to a gene: 13. This CDR3 contains 16 residues. In germline, CDR1 is LGHDT, CDR2 YNNKEL (reference sequence). CDR3 DNA: TGTGCCAGCAGCCAATCCGGGACTAGCGCCTCTCTCGGGCAGTTCTTC. It translates to CASSQSGTSASLGQFF.

This rearrangement joins TRBV28 to TRBJ2-1; D may be TRBD2 (5 bases). V lost 5 bases, J lost 7 bases, and 9 bases lay in between. The V gene's germline CDR1 is MDHEN and CDR2 SYDVKM. The length of the CDR3 is 12 residues. CDR3 sequence reads: CASSLTRNEQFF. CDR3 bases: TGTGCCAGCAGTCTCACTAGGAATGAGCAGTTCTTC. Full variable domain (outside the CDR3, taken from reference TRBV28 and TRBJ2-1): DVKVTQSSRYLVKRTGEKVFLECVQDMDHENMFWYRQDPGLGLRLIYFSYDVKMKEKGDIPEGYSVSREKKERFSLILESASTNQTSMYLCASSLTRNEQFFGPGTRLTVL.

This clone was detected only once. This chain joins TRBV5-1 and TRBJ2-2; 8 nucleotides align to TRBD2. CDR1 SGHRS and CDR2 YFSETQ come from the germline V gene. V dropped 3 bases and J dropped 0; count of bases not matched to a gene: 4. CDR3 length equals 16 residues. The CDR3 protein is CASSSRTSPNTGELFF. The CDR3 nucleotides are TGCGCCAGCAGCTCTCGGACTAGCCCGAACACCGGGGAGCTGTTTTTT.

The chain carries TRBV19 and TRBJ1-1, with D tentatively TRBD1 (5 bases). CDR1 is LNHDA, CDR2 SQIVND, per germline (reference sequence). V was cut by 0 bases and J by 4 bases, with 12 bases left in between. The CDR3 is 15 residues long. DNA of the CDR3: TGTGCCAGTAGTATAGATCGTAGGGGCGGCACTGAAGCTTTCTTT. It is translated as CASSIDRRGGTEAFF. Combining the CDR3 with reference TRBV19 and TRBJ1-1 gives the whole variable domain DGGITQSPKYLFRKEGQNVTLSCEQNLNHDAMYWYRQDPGQGLRLIYYSQIVNDFQKGDIAEGYSVSREKKESFPLTVTSAQKNPTAFYLCASSIDRRGGTEAFFGQGTRLTVV.

The chain employs TRBV27 and TRBJ2-1; D unclear. Per the germline V gene, CDR1 is MNHEY and CDR2 is SMNVEV (reference sequence). The V and J ends lost 3 bases and 8 bases respectively, with 11 bases between them. The CDR3 loop spans 13 amino acids. This CDR3 reads CASSFGGHHEQFF. The CDR3 DNA reads as TGTGCCAGCAGTTTCGGCGGTCACCATGAGCAGTTCTTC.

The rearrangement joins TRBV11-3 to TRBJ2-2, with 10 nucleotides matching TRBD2. After removal of 0 bases from V and 0 bases from J, the junction contained 7 bases not matched to a gene. Germline V gene lookup returns CDR1 SGHNT and CDR2 YENEEA. This CDR3 is built from 19 residues. CDR3 protein: CASSLEWSSGGPNTGELFF. In DNA, the CDR3 is TGTGCCAGCAGCTTAGAGTGGTCTAGCGGGGGCCCGAACACCGGGGAGCTGTTTTTT.

This clone has only one observation. The CDR3 reads CASSVTGLNEQFF. CDR3 sequence (DNA): TGTGCCAGCAGCGTGACAGGTCTTAATGAGCAGTTCTTC. The chain recombines TRBV11-2 with TRBJ2-1; D perhaps matches TRBD1 (6 bases). Trimming took off 5 bases at V and 7 bases at J, with 12 bases between the two ends. Germline assignment: CDR1 SGHAT and CDR2 FQNNGV. The CDR3 is 13 amino acids.

The rearrangement links TRBV7-2 to TRBJ2-5; a possible D gene is TRBD2 (5 bases). CDR3 length: 15 residues. CDR1 is SGHTA, CDR2 FQGNSA, per germline. V dropped 1 base and J dropped 9 bases, with 18 bases sitting between them. Here the CDR3 DNA reads TGTGCCAGCAGCTTAGGTCAGATGTTAAACGGGGCCCAGTACTTC. It encodes CASSLGQMLNGAQYF. The full variable domain, its missing parts supplied by reference TRBV7-2 and TRBJ2-5, is GAGVSQSPSNKVTEKGKDVELRCDPISGHTALYWYRQSLGQGLEFLIYFQGNSAPDKSGLPSDRFSAERTGGSVSTLTIQRTQQEDSAVYLCASSLGQMLNGAQYFGPGTRLLVL.

This clone has a single count. The chain joins TRBV10-2 to TRBJ2-7; tentative D call: TRBD2 (6 bases). Germline CDR1 is WSHSY and CDR2 is SAAADI. The CDR3 runs to 16 residues. V was cut by 2 bases and J by 0 bases, with 14 bases left in between. Written as DNA, the CDR3 is TGCGCCAGCAGTGAGGACCTTAGCGGACTCTCCTACGAGCAGTACTTC. Its translation: CASSEDLSGLSYEQYF.